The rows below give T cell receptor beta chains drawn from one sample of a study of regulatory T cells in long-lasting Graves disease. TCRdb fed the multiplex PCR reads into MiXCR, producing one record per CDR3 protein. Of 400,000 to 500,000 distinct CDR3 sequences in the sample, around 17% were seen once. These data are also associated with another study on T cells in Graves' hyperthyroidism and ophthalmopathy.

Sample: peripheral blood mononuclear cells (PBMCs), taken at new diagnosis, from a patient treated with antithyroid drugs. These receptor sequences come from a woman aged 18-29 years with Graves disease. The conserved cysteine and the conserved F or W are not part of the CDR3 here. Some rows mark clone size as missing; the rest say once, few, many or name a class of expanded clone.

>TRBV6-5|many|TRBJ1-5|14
ASSYFPPDPSWAQH
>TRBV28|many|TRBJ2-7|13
ASRTRGGESYEQY
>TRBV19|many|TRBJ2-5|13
ASSIDLLTQETQY
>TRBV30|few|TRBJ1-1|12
AGGAGGDYTEAF
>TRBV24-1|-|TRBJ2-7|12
ATSDPGQGYEQY
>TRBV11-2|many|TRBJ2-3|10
ASSFAPDTQY
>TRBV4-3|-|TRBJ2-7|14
ASSQESGGRAYEQY
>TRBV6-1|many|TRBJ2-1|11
ASKRQGVGEQF
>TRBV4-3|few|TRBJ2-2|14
ASSLLAGGNTGELF
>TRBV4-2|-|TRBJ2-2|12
ASSQEGEPGELF
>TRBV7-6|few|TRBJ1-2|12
ASSSLMGGGGYT
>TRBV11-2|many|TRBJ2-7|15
ASSLEGTSGFYYEQY
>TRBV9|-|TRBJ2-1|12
ASSVEVRNNEQF
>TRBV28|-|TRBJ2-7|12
ASTDRAATYEQY
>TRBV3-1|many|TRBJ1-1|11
ASSQDLKESAF
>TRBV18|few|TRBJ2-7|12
ASSIPSGRTEQY
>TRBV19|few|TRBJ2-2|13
ASSIGLAETGELF
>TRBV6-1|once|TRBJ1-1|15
ASSPVPGQGAGRGAF
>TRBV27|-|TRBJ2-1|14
ASSSGTSGAYNEQF
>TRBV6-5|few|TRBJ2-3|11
ASSYSSSGVQY
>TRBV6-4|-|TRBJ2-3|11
ASSGASTDTQY
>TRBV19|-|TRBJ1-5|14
ASSPYTGTGNQPQH
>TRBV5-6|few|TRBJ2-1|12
ASLRREFDNEQF
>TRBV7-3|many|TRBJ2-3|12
ASSSMGVTDTQY
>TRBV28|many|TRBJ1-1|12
ASSLRPLNTEAF
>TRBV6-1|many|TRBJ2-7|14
ASTLRWGAGSYEQY
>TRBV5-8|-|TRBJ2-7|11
ASSFQGSYEQY
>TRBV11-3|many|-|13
ASSLSGTSGSLQY
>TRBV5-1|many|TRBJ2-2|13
ASSRVALNTGELF
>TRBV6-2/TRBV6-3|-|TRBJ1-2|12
ASSYSQLNYGYT
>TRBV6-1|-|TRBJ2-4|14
ASSTPTSGSYNEQY
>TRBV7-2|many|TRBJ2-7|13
ASSTSGLDSYEQY
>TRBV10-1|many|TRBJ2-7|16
ASSESRFGLAGGYEQY
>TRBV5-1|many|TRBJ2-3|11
ASSPDFGDTQY
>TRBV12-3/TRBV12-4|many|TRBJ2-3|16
ASSFPSQLAGVSDTQY
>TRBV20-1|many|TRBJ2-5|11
SASGQGGETQY
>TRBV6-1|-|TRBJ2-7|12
ASRNGQRDGEQY
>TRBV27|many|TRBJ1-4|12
ASTSRGGNEKLF
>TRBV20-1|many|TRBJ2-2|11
SADTGGNGELF
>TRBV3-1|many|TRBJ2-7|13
ASSQVGGGEGEQY
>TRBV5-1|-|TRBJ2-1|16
ASSSKGITGTRAVEQF
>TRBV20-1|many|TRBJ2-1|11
SAEGLAYNEQF
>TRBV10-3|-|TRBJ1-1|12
AISESWDATEAF
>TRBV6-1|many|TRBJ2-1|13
ASRPTGLGVNEQF